The entry below describes one T cell receptor beta chain. Its cognate antigen is unknown. Sequencing was performed with immunoSEQ multiplex PCR; in TCRdb, only in-frame clones are kept and a portion is missing. The table lists 90,000 to 100,000 clones, 85% to 90% of them singletons. The entry originates in a study of T cell responses to AZD1222 COVID-19 vaccine. Study-level points and caveats: At baseline, just six AZD1222 recipients tested seropositive.

From germline, CDR1 is LNHDA and CDR2 SQIVND (reference sequence). The germline V and J ends were trimmed by 4 bases and 0 bases, with 13 bases remaining between them. CDR3 size: 16 residues. The origin of this receptor is an adult in good health. The J gene is TRBJ1-5, the V gene TRBV19; the D gene is possibly TRBD1 (5 bases). The sequenced sample was peripheral blood, obtained on day 0 of AZD1222 vaccination. CDR3 coding DNA: TGTGCCAGTAGTACAAGACAGATCTATAGCAATCAGCCCCAGCATTTT. As protein: CASSTRQIYSNQPQHF.